The rows below give T cell receptor beta chains drawn from one sample of a study of chemoradiotherapy in HPV16-positive cancers. Method: immunoSEQ multiplex PCR; TCRdb's copy keeps in-frame clones and lacks some. Of about 12,000 clones in the sample, around 87% were seen once. This material was obtained from a patient who underwent chemoradiotherapy. The receptors were sampled from a human donor with HPV-associated anogenital cancer. The CDR3 runs from the conserved cysteine through the conserved F or W.

V: TRBV5-1
CDR3: CASSPAGGTGERQYF

V: TRBV5-4
CDR3: CASSSAGTVGRDTQYF

V: TRBV5-6
CDR3: CASSPSLIGGELFF

V: TRBV5-1
CDR3: CASSTGQPEDTQYF

V: TRBV25-1
CDR3: CASSEGGGLEKLFF

V: TRBV5-4
CDR3: CASSGGFSYEQYF

V: TRBV10-2
CDR3: CASRLAGDGAKNIQYF

V: TRBV19
CDR3: CASSSLQVNTEAFF

V: TRBV30
CDR3: CAGTRTYNTEAFF

V: TRBV9
CDR3: CASSVNSRGAQETQYF

V: TRBV4-2
CDR3: CASTATRGGNTIYF

V: TRBV7-2
CDR3: CASSLAASGNTIYF

V: TRBV7-8
CDR3: CASSFQRTGSRGDTEAFF

V: TRBV29-1
CDR3: CSVADSKPNGYTF

V: TRBV29-1
CDR3: CSVEPFGNTEAFF

V: TRBV27
CDR3: CASSPTLAGKDEQFF

V: TRBV4-2
CDR3: CASRPTGASTDTQYF

V: TRBV7-8
CDR3: CASSVGTANTEAFF

V: TRBV5-1
CDR3: CASKGGGGYAGELFF

V: TRBV15
CDR3: CATSRDPTAGELFF

V: TRBV5-4
CDR3: CASSSDKQARSGNTIYF

V: TRBV27
CDR3: CASSFYPRGSNQPQHF

V: TRBV7-9
CDR3: CASSVEGGVGRNEQFF

V: TRBV19
CDR3: CASSSRDLPNSPLHF

V: TRBV6-5
CDR3: CASSRGGGYTF